This T cell receptor (beta chain) was identified in a study of blood T cell repertoires in COVID-19. Study at large: Samples came from the United States, Italy and Spain, spanning acute and convalescent COVID-19. PBMCs, B-cell-depleted T cells, or T cells provided the cDNA or gDNA that made up the material.

Per the germline V gene, CDR1 is MNHNS and CDR2 is SASEGT. The CDR3 covers 18 residues. J gave up 4 bases and V 1 base, and 9 bases lay outside the gene matches. Original methodology: Reference gene primer amplification gave nucleated cell count estimates. The data were produced by immunoSEQ multiplex PCR, yet TCRdb's version contains in-frame clones alone and is incomplete. That table is the source of V, J and clone size, and D and trimming were worked out from the DNA. The sample holds roughly 130,000 clones, approximately 84% seen once. The chain links TRBV6-1 to TRBJ2-1; the match to TRBD2 covers 11 bases. The material sequenced was peripheral blood. The source of this sequence is a woman in her 30s who had recovered from COVID-19. The CDR3 DNA reads as TGTGCCAGCAGTGAAGGGAACCTGGGACTAGCGGAGTACAATGAGCAGTTCTTC. It specifies CASSEGNLGLAEYNEQFF.